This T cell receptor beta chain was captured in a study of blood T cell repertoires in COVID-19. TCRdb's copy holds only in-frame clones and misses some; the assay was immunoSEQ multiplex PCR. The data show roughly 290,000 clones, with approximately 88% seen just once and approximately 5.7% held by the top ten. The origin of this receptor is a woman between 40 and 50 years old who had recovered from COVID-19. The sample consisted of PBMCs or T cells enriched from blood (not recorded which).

The CDR3 bases are TGTGCCAGCAGCTTAGCCCTCGGGACTGGGAACACAGATACGCAGTATTTT. This translates into CASSLALGTGNTDTQYF. This rearrangement joins TRBV11-2 to TRBJ2-3, with D tentatively TRBD2 (6 bases). Trimming cost V 1 base and J 2 bases, with 16 bases left between them. The CDR3 covers 17 residues. Germline values: CDR1 SGHAT, CDR2 FQNNGV.